The 23 T cell receptor beta chains reported below all come from one sample, sequenced in a study of shared clonotypes between healthy human individuals. Clones were sequenced by immunoSEQ multiplex PCR, and TCRdb holds only the in-frame ones, with some missing. The sample shows fewer than 600,000 clones, about four fifths of them seen only once. What was sequenced was PBMCs. The source is a woman aged 40 to 55 in good health. Some clones in this sample may be carry-over from other donors' samples.

Only one count was recorded for this clone. The chain couples TRBV15 to TRBJ1-5; weak D call: TRBD1 (6 bases). Germline CDR1 and CDR2: LNHNV and YYDKDF (reference sequence). There are 16 residues in the CDR3. Trimming removed 4 bases at V and 3 bases at J, with 16 bases between. CDR3 amino acids: CATSTPQGFPNQPQHF. The CDR3 DNA reads as TGTGCCACCAGCACTCCCCAGGGGTTTCCCAATCAGCCCCAGCATTTT.

This chain connects TRBV6-6 to TRBJ2-5; D remains unclear. The germline gives CDR1 MNHNY, CDR2 SVGAGI (reference sequence). The CDR3 is made up of 12 amino acids. V was shortened by 0 bases and J by 8 bases, with 7 bases between the two germline ends. In DNA, the CDR3 is TGTGCCAGCAGTTACTCTCAGCTCACCCAGTACTTC. Translating it yields CASSYSQLTQYF.

J is TRBJ2-7 and V is TRBV6-5; 12 nucleotides agree with TRBD1. Germline loops: CDR1 MNHEY, CDR2 SVGAGI. The CDR3 is 13 amino acids. J was trimmed by 7 bases and V by 6 bases; bases with no gene match: 4. The CDR3 nucleotides read TGTGCCAGCAGGGGACAGGGGGCGGATGAGCAGTACTTC. Amino acids: CASRGQGADEQYF.

The rearrangement links TRBV7-8 to TRBJ2-7; 14 nucleotides agree with TRBD2. The ends lost 6 bases at V and 7 bases at J; junction bases unmatched: 5. This CDR3 is built from 14 residues. Germline assignment: CDR1 SGHVS and CDR2 FQNEAQ. Here the CDR3 reads CASSLGLAGEEQYF. CDR3 coding DNA: TGTGCCAGCAGTTTGGGACTAGCGGGAGAAGAGCAGTACTTC.

V and J are TRBV27 and TRBJ2-2, with 7 bases identical to TRBD1. The V gene end was trimmed by 7 bases and the J gene end by 7 bases; junction bases not matched to a gene: 12. CDR1 is MNHEY and CDR2 is SMNVEV in the germline V gene (reference sequence). The CDR3 is 15 residues long. CDR3 coding DNA: TGTGCCAGCAAAACGGGTCAGCAGGGGGACGGGGAGCTGTTTTTT. This gives the protein CASKTGQQGDGELFF.

The CDR3 reads CASSPSTAGALSEQFF. The CDR3 bases are TGTGCCAGCAGCCCAAGTACTGCGGGAGCCCTGAGTGAGCAGTTCTTC. The rearrangement links TRBV7-2 to TRBJ2-1, with 7 bases fitting TRBD2. V shed 5 bases, J shed 9 bases, and the junction held 16 bases outside the gene matches. CDR1 and CDR2 from the germline V gene are SGHTA and FQGNSA. The CDR3 extends over 16 amino acids. The full variable domain, completed using reference TRBV7-2 and TRBJ2-1, is GAGVSQSPSNKVTEKGKDVELRCDPISGHTALYWYRQSLGQGLEFLIYFQGNSAPDKSGLPSDRFSAERTGGSVSTLTIQRTQQEDSAVYLCASSPSTAGALSEQFFGPGTRLTVL.

V is TRBV7-3 and J is TRBJ2-5; TRBD2 matches at 9 bases. V lost 2 bases and J lost 4; bases outside the gene matches: 5. Germline CDR1 is SGHTA and CDR2 is FQGTGA. The CDR3 spans 15 residues. As DNA, the CDR3 is TGTGCCAGCAGCTTAGCGGGAGGGCCCCGAGAGACCCAGTACTTC. Its translation is CASSLAGGPRETQYF.

The chain has TRBV28 and TRBJ2-1; possibly TRBD1 for D (6 bases). CDR1 MDHEN and CDR2 SYDVKM come from the germline V gene. The CDR3 loop spans 14 amino acids. The germline V and J ends were trimmed by 10 bases and 0 bases, with 13 bases remaining between them. DNA of the CDR3: TGTGCCAATGGACAGAGGAGCTCCTACAATGAGCAGTTCTTC. Its protein product is CANGQRSSYNEQFF.

This clone was recorded at least ten times. The rearrangement uses TRBV5-1 and TRBJ1-1; no firm D call. V lost 0 bases to trimming and J lost 0 bases, with 6 bases between them. This CDR3 is 14 amino acids long. The V gene's germline CDR1 is SGHRS and CDR2 YFSETQ. CDR3 region: CASSLGSVNTEAFF. For the CDR3, the DNA is TGCGCCAGCAGCTTGGGAAGTGTGAACACTGAAGCTTTCTTT.

As to this clone: Other DNA sequences in the same sample also yield this CDR3. The chain employs TRBV18 and TRBJ2-1, with 7 bases lining up with TRBD1. V was clipped by 0 bases and J by 2 bases; unmatched bases: 1. The CDR3 covers 15 residues. Germline CDR1 and CDR2: KGHSH and LQKENI. The CDR3 here is CASSPPGTAYNEQFF. The CDR3 DNA sequence: TGTGCCAGCTCACCACCGGGGACAGCCTACAATGAGCAGTTCTTC.

The chain combines TRBV25-1 with TRBJ2-1; D perhaps matches TRBD2 (7 bases). Deletions cut 1 base from V and 2 bases from J, with 12 bases between. The length of the CDR3 is 16 residues. Germline CDR1 is MGHDK and CDR2 is SYGVNS. CDR3 amino acids: CASSELRGGAYNEQFF. The DNA for the CDR3 is TGTGCCAGCAGTGAATTAAGGGGGGGCGCCTACAATGAGCAGTTCTTC.

The J gene is TRBJ1-5, the V gene TRBV27, with D hard to call. This CDR3 region has 14 residues. V was pared by 2 bases and J by 3 bases, with 8 bases between. Germline values: CDR1 MNHEY, CDR2 SMNVEV (reference sequence). The CDR3 loop is CASSLQHLNQPQHF. The CDR3 nucleotides are TGTGCCAGCAGTTTACAACACCTCAATCAGCCCCAGCATTTT.

This chain connects TRBV5-1 to TRBJ2-7; D gene unclear. The germline V and J ends were trimmed by 3 bases and 1 base, with 8 bases remaining between them. Germline V gene lookup returns CDR1 SGHRS and CDR2 YFSETQ. The CDR3 totals 13 residues. The CDR3, as DNA: TGCGCCAGCAGCTCCATTTCATCCTACGAGCAGTACTTC. Its protein product is CASSSISSYEQYF.

Concerning this clone: Additional DNA sequences in this sample encode the identical CDR3. V usage is TRBV7-3 and J usage is TRBJ2-2, with 7 bases aligning to TRBD1. Germline CDR1 and CDR2: SGHTA and FQGTGA. The CDR3 totals 15 residues. V was clipped by 6 bases and J by 2 bases; unmatched bases: 6. As DNA, the CDR3 is TGTGCCAGCAGTTCCGACAGGGCCAACACCGGGGAGCTGTTTTTT. Translating it yields CASSSDRANTGELFF.

The V gene is TRBV7-9, the J gene TRBJ1-1, with a tentative D call TRBD1 (6 bases). Germline CDR1 and CDR2: SEHNR and FQNEAQ (reference sequence). CDR3 length equals 13 residues. Trimming removed 5 bases from V and 6 bases from J, with 13 bases in between. The CDR3 sequence: CASSPRGGSEAFF. The CDR3 nucleotides read TGTGCCAGCAGCCCGAGGGGGGGGTCTGAAGCTTTCTTT. The entire variable domain, with the rest obtained from reference TRBV7-9 and TRBJ1-1, is as follows: DTGVSQNPRHKITKRGQNVTFRCDPISEHNRLYWYRQTLGQGPEFLTYFQNEAQLEKSRLLSDRFSAERPKGSFSTLEIQRTEQGDSAMYLCASSPRGGSEAFFGQGTRLTVV.

The chain is built from TRBV2 and TRBJ2-7; D is unresolved. Trimming took off 6 bases at V and 6 bases at J, with 15 bases between the two ends. This CDR3 is 13 amino acids long. Germline loops: CDR1 SNHLY, CDR2 FYNNEI. DNA of the CDR3: TGTGCCAGCAGGGGCTTGCGGCCACCCGAGCAGTACTTC. This sequence encodes CASRGLRPPEQYF.

This rearrangement joins TRBV10-2 to TRBJ1-3; possible D gene TRBD1, 6 bases. The germline gives CDR1 WSHSY, CDR2 SAAADI. This CDR3 has 17 amino acids. The germline V and J ends were trimmed by 4 bases and 0 bases, with 16 bases remaining between them. This CDR3 reads CASSAGGHDASGNTIYF. CDR3 in DNA: TGCGCCAGCAGTGCCGGGGGCCACGACGCCTCTGGAAACACCATATATTTT.

The J gene is TRBJ1-2, the V gene TRBV28; 12 bases align to TRBD1. Looked up from germline, CDR1 is MDHEN and CDR2 is SYDVKM. Germline trimming cut 2 bases from V and 8 bases from J; bases unmatched to any gene: 9. CDR3 length equals 16 residues. CDR3 region: CASSLPGTGGLGGYTF. DNA for the CDR3: TGTGCCAGCAGTTTACCTGGGACAGGGGGCTTAGGGGGCTACACCTTC.

The rearrangement links TRBV2 to TRBJ1-1; D is uncertain. V lost 6 bases, J lost 2 bases, and 10 bases lay in between. Germline V gives CDR1 SNHLY, CDR2 FYNNEI. The CDR3 is 13 residues long. DNA for the CDR3: TGTGCCAGCAGATGGGAGACTAACACTGAAGCTTTCTTT. This sequence encodes CASRWETNTEAFF.

J is TRBJ2-3 and V is TRBV9; D gene uncertain. With 4 bases removed from V and 2 bases from J, the gap between germline ends came to 14 bases. This CDR3 is 15 amino acids long. The V gene's germline CDR1 is SGDLS and CDR2 YYNGEE. CDR3 loop: CASSPYNTVTDTQYF. DNA of the CDR3: TGTGCCAGCAGCCCCTATAACACCGTCACAGATACGCAGTATTTT.

The J gene is TRBJ2-1, the V gene TRBV4-3; D gene unclear. This CDR3 is built from 15 residues. Trimming took off 0 bases at V and 3 bases at J, with 9 bases between the two ends. Germline V gene lookup returns CDR1 LGHNA and CDR2 YSLEER. CDR3 loop: CASSQESRNYNEQFF. The CDR3 DNA is TGCGCCAGCAGCCAAGAATCCAGGAACTACAATGAGCAGTTCTTC.

This clone has just a few counts. Written as DNA, the CDR3 is TGTGCCAGCAGCTTAAGCGGGGGGACCGAGCAGTACTTC. Amino acid sequence: CASSLSGGTEQYF. V gene TRBV7-3 combines with J gene TRBJ2-7; 8 bases align to TRBD2. The CDR3 length is 13 residues. J lost 6 bases, V lost 1 base, and 2 bases had no gene match. Germline CDR1 reads SGHTA; CDR2 reads FQGTGA.

The chain has TRBV5-1 and TRBJ1-1; D might be TRBD1 (5 bases). V dropped 0 bases and J dropped 11 bases, with 14 bases sitting between them. The germline V gene has CDR1 SGHRS and CDR2 YFSETQ. This CDR3 contains 13 residues. The DNA for the CDR3 is TGCGCCAGCAGCTTGGCGGCCCAGGGTCGGGCTTTCTTT. Amino acids: CASSLAAQGRAFF.